This TCR beta chain was sequenced in a study of T cell repertoires in cytomegalovirus infection. At the level of the study: It was the public TCR beta signatures that indicated both CMV infection and matching HLA type. Broader study findings: Cumulated frequencies of public TCR beta families served to identify carriers of CMV plus the relevant HLA. CMV-specific TCR beta clonotypes restricted by HLA-C dominated the ex vivo response.

The sample holds many counts of this clonotype. Its antigen is still unknown. Germline assignment: CDR1 MNHEY and CDR2 SVGAGI. The CDR3 is 15 residues long. V was pared by 4 bases and J by 1 base, with 14 bases between. A single record per CDR3 protein comes from TCRdb applying MiXCR to the reads. Of roughly 310,000 distinct CDR3 sequences listed, 15% to 20% are singletons. The receptor was isolated from a human donor in good health (CMV status not recorded). Some clones in this sample may be carry-over from other donors' samples. The rearrangement links TRBV6-5 to TRBJ2-7; the D is unclear. Sequenced: PBMCs. CDR3 nucleotide sequence: TGTGCCAGCAGTTCACGTCCGGGTTCTTCCTACGAGCAGTACTTC. Encoded protein: CASSSRPGSSYEQYF.